This paragraph covers one TCR beta chain sequence. Assay: immunoSEQ multiplex PCR; the TCRdb copy retains only in-frame clones and omits some. The table shows about 79,000 clones, with roughly 89% occurring only once. The record originates from a study of blood T cell repertoires in COVID-19. Germline V lookup: CDR1 SGHNT, CDR2 YYREEE (reference sequence). Trimming cost V 0 bases and J 2 bases, with 12 bases left between them. This CDR3 is built from 15 residues. The source material was peripheral blood. The gene calls are TRBV5-4 and TRBJ2-7; D may be TRBD2 (5 bases). The sequence was collected from a man in his forties or fifties with active COVID-19. CDR3 in DNA: TGTGCCAGCAGCTTGGTTGCGGATAGCGCCTACGAGCAGTACTTC. Encoded protein: CASSLVADSAYEQYF.